This TCR beta chain stems from a study of blood T cell repertoires in COVID-19. The CDR3 is 15 amino acids. CDR1 and CDR2 (germline): SGHRS, YFSETQ. Trimming shortened V by 6 bases and J by 3 bases, and 19 bases separated the two germline ends. The table came from immunoSEQ multiplex PCR; TCRdb's copy has only in-frame clones and leaves some out. The profile shows about 95,000 clones, over 80% of them singletons. This chain uses TRBV5-1 with TRBJ2-7, with a weak D call TRBD2 (5 bases). The source is a woman in her 50s in a cohort sampled during active COVID-19. Sequencing used peripheral blood. CDR3 DNA sequence: TGCGCCAGCACCATTGGGAGTGTAGGGAACTACGAGCAGTACTTC. This gives the protein CASTIGSVGNYEQYF.